Listed here are 32 T cell receptor beta chains from one sample, sequenced in a study of T cell responses to AZD1222 COVID-19 vaccine. Sequencing used immunoSEQ multiplex PCR; TCRdb keeps in-frame clones, though not all of them. Of some 140,000 clones in the sample, around 85% were seen once. The sequenced sample was peripheral blood, obtained on day 0 of MenACWY control vaccination. Source of these receptors: an adult in good health.

This chain joins TRBV4-3 and TRBJ2-2; 8 bases map to TRBD2. The V segment lost 0 bases and the J segment 0 bases; nucleotides outside the gene matches: 6. CDR1 LGHNA and CDR2 YSLEER come from the germline V gene. This CDR3 region has 18 residues. The CDR3 protein is CASSQDSLAGSNTGELFF. The DNA for the CDR3 is TGCGCCAGCAGCCAAGATTCCTTAGCGGGGTCGAACACCGGGGAGCTGTTTTTT.

The chain combines TRBV7-9 with TRBJ1-2; D remains unclear. The ends were cut back, 8 bases at V and 5 bases at J, with 24 bases in the middle. CDR1 SEHNR and CDR2 FQNEAQ come from the germline V gene (reference sequence). This CDR3 is built from 16 residues. The CDR3 bases are TGTGCCAGCGACCTTGCGGCCAGCCCCAAGAGTTATGGCTACACCTTC. It translates to CASDLAASPKSYGYTF.

The chain recombines TRBV28 with TRBJ2-7; a possible D gene is TRBD2 (5 bases). Germline loops: CDR1 MDHEN, CDR2 SYDVKM. The CDR3 runs 12 residues. Trimming took 5 bases from V and 6 from J, leaving 11 bases between them. The CDR3 coding sequence is TGTGCCAGCAGTCGGACCGGGATCGAGCAGTACGTC. Translated, it gives CASSRTGIEQYV.

The chain carries TRBV6-5 and TRBJ1-1, with D possibly matching TRBD1 (6 bases). The ends were cut back, 10 bases at V and 5 bases at J, with 14 bases in the middle. This CDR3 has 12 amino acids. Germline CDR1 MNHEY, CDR2 SVGAGI. CDR3 sequence (DNA): TGTGCCACTGACTGGACAGCAACTGAAGCTTTCTTT. It is translated as CATDWTATEAFF.

The V call is TRBV19, the J call TRBJ2-6; unclear D gene. This CDR3 is 14 amino acids long. Germline loops: CDR1 LNHDA, CDR2 SQIVND (reference sequence). V was clipped by 5 bases and J by 0 bases, with 5 bases between them. This chain's CDR3 is CASSLSSGANVLTF. CDR3 nucleotides: TGTGCCAGTAGTCTGAGCTCTGGGGCCAACGTCCTGACTTTC.

The chain combines TRBV5-6 with TRBJ1-2, with TRBD1 as a possible D gene (6 bases). V was trimmed by 2 bases and J by 5 bases, leaving 16 bases between them. Germline CDR1 SGHDT, CDR2 YYEEEE. This CDR3 is built from 15 residues. Written as DNA, the CDR3 is TGTGCCAGCAGCTTTTACTCAGGGGTAGCTTATGGCTACACCTTC. Encoded protein: CASSFYSGVAYGYTF.

The V gene is TRBV2, the J gene TRBJ2-1; 16 nucleotides match TRBD2. The CDR3 is 18 amino acids. CDR1 SNHLY and CDR2 FYNNEI come from the germline V gene. The V and J ends lost 8 bases and 0 bases, in that order; junction bases with no gene match: 7. The CDR3 sequence: CASPGLAGGVSSYNEQFF. Written as DNA, the CDR3 is TGTGCCAGCCCGGGACTAGCGGGAGGGGTTAGCTCCTACAATGAGCAGTTCTTC.

The gene calls are TRBV6-5 and TRBJ2-2; D might be TRBD1 or TRBD2, each matching 5 bases. This CDR3 has 15 amino acids. Germline CDR1 reads MNHEY; CDR2 reads SVGAGI. Trimming took 6 bases from V and 5 from J, leaving 16 bases between them. The CDR3 is CASSARDGQTGELFF. Written as DNA, the CDR3 is TGTGCCAGCAGCGCTCGGGACGGCCAAACCGGGGAGCTGTTTTTT.

The V and J genes are TRBV4-3 and TRBJ1-4; D perhaps matches TRBD1 (6 bases). Germline V gene sequence: CDR1 LGHNA, CDR2 YSLEER. V lost 0 bases and J 4 bases, leaving 9 bases between the germline ends. The CDR3 loop spans 15 amino acids. CDR3 DNA sequence: TGCGCCAGCAGCCAAGAGAGGACAGTTAATGAAAAACTGTTTTTT. It yields the protein CASSQERTVNEKLFF.

The chain carries TRBV21-1 and TRBJ2-3; the D call of TRBD1 is as the table states it, not checked on the DNA. TRBV21-1 is tagged as a pseudogene. This CDR3 region has 14 residues. For the CDR3, the DNA is TGTGCCAGCCGGGACAGGGTGAGCTCCAATACGCAGTATTTT. Translating gives CASRDRVSSNTQYF.

The chain joins TRBV29-1 to TRBJ1-6; the D is unclear. Germline-derived CDR1 and CDR2 are SQVTM and ANQGSEA. Trimming took 8 bases from V and 4 from J, leaving 12 bases between them. The CDR3 contains 13 residues. CDR3 nucleotide sequence: TGCAGCATTGCACAGAGTTATAATTCACCCCTCCACTTT. This sequence encodes CSIAQSYNSPLHF.

The J gene is TRBJ1-1, the V gene TRBV30; D not certain. This CDR3 comprises 15 residues. The germline gives CDR1 GTSNPN, CDR2 SVGIG (reference sequence). V lost 2 bases and J lost 1, with 14 bases in between. CDR3 amino acids: CAWSRPAAGNTEAFF. The CDR3 nucleotides are TGTGCCTGGAGTAGGCCCGCGGCGGGGAACACTGAAGCTTTCTTT.

J is TRBJ2-5 and V is TRBV11-2; no reliable D call. The CDR3 loop spans 13 amino acids. The germline CDR1 and CDR2 sequences are SGHAT and FQNNGV. Trimming removed 2 bases at V and 6 bases at J, with 10 bases between. The DNA of the CDR3 is TGTGCCAGCAGCTTACCGATCGTAAAGACCCAGTACTTC. Translated: CASSLPIVKTQYF.

The chain carries TRBV7-2 and TRBJ1-5; D unclear. The CDR3 totals 13 residues. Germline-derived CDR1 and CDR2 are SGHTA and FQGNSA. V gave up 7 bases and J gave up 2 bases, with 9 bases separating them. CDR3 nucleotide sequence: TGTGCCAGCAAGGCGGCAGGCAATCAGCCCCAGCATTTT. As protein: CASKAAGNQPQHF.

The rearrangement links TRBV30 to TRBJ1-2, with TRBD1 as a possible D gene (5 bases). Deletions cut 0 bases from V and 8 bases from J, with 13 bases between. The CDR3 sequence is 13 residues long. Germline V gene data show CDR1 as GTSNPN and CDR2 as SVGIG (reference sequence). CDR3 residues: CAWSVMGGNGYTF. The CDR3 DNA follows: TGTGCCTGGAGTGTAATGGGGGGGAACGGCTACACCTTC.

The chain joins TRBV7-3 to TRBJ2-2; TRBD1 aligns across 8 bases. The CDR3 spans 18 residues. Germline CDR1 and CDR2: SGHTA and FQGTGA. The V and J ends lost 4 bases and 3 bases, in that order; junction bases with no gene match: 13. The CDR3 protein is CASSSPVETGDYTGELFF. Written as DNA, the CDR3 is TGTGCCAGCAGCTCCCCCGTGGAGACAGGGGATTACACCGGGGAGCTGTTTTTT. The whole variable domain, remainder taken from reference TRBV7-3 and TRBJ2-2, is GAGVSQTPSNKVTEKGKYVELRCDPISGHTALYWYRQSLGQGPEFLIYFQGTGAADDSGLPNDRFFAVRPEGSVSTLKIQRTERGDSAVYLCASSSPVETGDYTGELFFGEGSRLTVL.

The J gene is TRBJ2-1, the V gene TRBV29-1, with a weak D call TRBD2 (5 bases). This CDR3 has 13 residues. Trimming stripped 6 bases from V and 7 bases from J, with 16 bases between. Looked up from germline, CDR1 is SQVTM and CDR2 is ANQGSEA. The CDR3 bases are TGCAGCGTATCTAGCCCCCCGGTTAATGAGCAGTTCTTC. Translated, it gives CSVSSPPVNEQFF.

This chain uses TRBV27 with TRBJ1-5; D remains ambiguous. Germline CDR1 reads MNHEY; CDR2 reads SMNVEV (reference sequence). V gave up 5 bases and J gave up 2 bases, with 25 bases separating them. This CDR3 is built from 19 residues. CDR3 region: CASSLRTLPYQEGNQPQHF. CDR3 DNA: TGTGCCAGCAGTCTCAGGACTTTACCCTATCAAGAGGGCAATCAGCCCCAGCATTTT.

This clone was seen more than once but under ten times. The CDR3 reads CATSAAGSTDTQYF. The CDR3 DNA reads as TGTGCCACCAGTGCGGCAGGGAGCACAGATACGCAGTATTTT. The V gene is TRBV24-1, the J gene TRBJ2-3, with D perhaps TRBD1 (5 bases). The CDR3 totals 14 residues. The V gene's germline CDR1 is KGHDR and CDR2 SFDVKD. Trimming removed 5 bases from V and 0 bases from J, with 8 bases in between.

The chain employs TRBV4-1 and TRBJ2-3, with 13 bases lining up with TRBD2. This CDR3 is built from 17 residues. Germline lookup yields CDR1 MGHRA and CDR2 YSYEKL. J gave up 7 bases and V 6 bases, and 13 bases lay outside the gene matches. CDR3 residues: CASSQPVGLAGPHTQYF. CDR3 coding DNA: TGCGCCAGCAGTCAGCCGGTGGGACTAGCGGGACCCCATACGCAGTATTTT.

This chain connects TRBV11-2 to TRBJ1-3; D gene uncertain. Deletions cut 5 bases from V and 4 bases from J, with 12 bases between. Germline CDR1 SGHAT, CDR2 FQNNGV. This CDR3 is built from 14 residues. The CDR3 DNA reads TGTGCCAGCAGCGGGTGGACGGCCGGAAACACCATATATTTT. Protein: CASSGWTAGNTIYF.

The CDR3 nucleotides read TGCAGTGCTAGTGCTAGCATCGCTGGAAACACCATATATTTT. Its translation: CSASASIAGNTIYF. The chain combines TRBV20-1 with TRBJ1-3; no reliable D call. The CDR3 sequence is 14 residues long. The V gene's germline CDR1 is DFQATT and CDR2 SNEGSKA (reference sequence). Trimming took 3 bases from V and 2 from J, leaving 11 bases between them.

The chain links TRBV11-3 to TRBJ1-1; D remains unclear. The V and J ends lost 5 bases and 8 bases respectively, with 12 bases between them. Germline V gene sequence: CDR1 SGHNT, CDR2 YENEEA. The CDR3 has 12 residues. The CDR3 reads CASSPGRPEAFF. The CDR3 DNA reads as TGTGCCAGCAGCCCCGGGCGCCCCGAAGCTTTCTTT.

This clone is large by share. V and J are TRBV6-5 and TRBJ2-2, with D maybe TRBD2 (7 bases). The CDR3 extends over 15 amino acids. Trimming took 4 bases from V and 4 from J, leaving 13 bases between them. Germline lookup yields CDR1 MNHEY and CDR2 SVGAGI. The CDR3 DNA reads as TGTGCCAGCAGTTCGGGGGGCCGGGTCACCGGGGAGCTGTTTTTT. This gives the protein CASSSGGRVTGELFF.

The count of this clone is one. The rearrangement uses TRBV27 and TRBJ2-1; maybe TRBD1 (5 bases). The CDR3 runs to 14 residues. Germline lookup yields CDR1 MNHEY and CDR2 SMNVEV (reference sequence). Trimming took 5 bases from V and 2 from J, leaving 10 bases between them. Here the CDR3 reads CASSPGPTYNEQFF. CDR3 in DNA: TGTGCCAGCAGTCCAGGGCCCACCTACAATGAGCAGTTCTTC.

This clone was counted between two and nine times. This specimen includes other DNA sequences encoding the same CDR3. This sequence joins TRBV7-2 and TRBJ1-2; 8 bases fit TRBD1. This CDR3 has 13 residues. Per the germline V gene, CDR1 is SGHTA and CDR2 is FQGNSA. V dropped 4 bases and J dropped 4; count of bases not matched to a gene: 2. The CDR3 nucleotides are TGTGCCAGCAGCTCCGGACAGGGCTATGGCTACACCTTC. It specifies CASSSGQGYGYTF.

The chain employs TRBV7-9 and TRBJ2-5; 7 nucleotides align to TRBD1. CDR1 and CDR2 from the germline V gene are SEHNR and FQNEAQ (reference sequence). The V and J ends lost 2 bases and 5 bases, in that order; junction bases with no gene match: 5. The CDR3 spans 14 residues. The CDR3 DNA reads as TGTGCCAGCAGCTTAAACAGGGGACAGGAGACCCAGTACTTC. It codes for CASSLNRGQETQYF.

The V and J genes are TRBV11-3 and TRBJ2-5, with 10 bases fitting TRBD2. Trimming cost V 1 base and J 4 bases; bases outside gene matches: 9. Germline CDR1 is SGHNT and CDR2 is YENEEA. The length of the CDR3 is 17 residues. CDR3 loop: CASSLASLAGERETQYF. CDR3 DNA sequence: TGTGCCAGCAGCTTAGCGTCCCTAGCGGGAGAGCGAGAGACCCAGTACTTC.

The CDR3 nucleotides are TGCGCCAGCAGAGGGCCTACAACTAATGAAAAACTGTTTTTT. It yields the protein CASRGPTTNEKLFF. The chain is built from TRBV5-1 and TRBJ1-4; D not resolved. Germline V CDR1 and CDR2: SGHRS, YFSETQ. V dropped 5 bases and J dropped 0 bases, with 8 bases sitting between them. The CDR3 contains 14 residues. The full variable domain, completed using reference TRBV5-1 and TRBJ1-4, is KAGVTQTPRYLIKTRGQQVTLSCSPISGHRSVSWYQQTPGQGLQFLFEYFSETQRNKGNFPGRFSGRQFSNSRSEMNVSTLELGDSALYLCASRGPTTNEKLFFGSGTQLSVL.

In its sample, this clone was seen once. The V call is TRBV5-6, the J call TRBJ1-1; D remains ambiguous. The ends were cut back, 1 base at V and 1 base at J, with 5 bases in the middle. This CDR3 is built from 13 residues. Germline loops: CDR1 SGHDT, CDR2 YYEEEE. Here the CDR3 reads CASSLRPNTEAFF. DNA of the CDR3: TGTGCCAGCAGCTTGAGGCCGAACACTGAAGCTTTCTTT.

This sequence joins TRBV19 and TRBJ2-2; the D gene is possibly TRBD1 (6 bases). The CDR3 totals 16 residues. Trimming stripped 3 bases from V and 5 bases from J, with 16 bases between. Germline V gives CDR1 LNHDA, CDR2 SQIVND (reference sequence). The CDR3 spells CASSIVQGGGTGELFF. CDR3 in DNA: TGTGCCAGTAGTATCGTACAGGGCGGTGGGACCGGGGAGCTGTTTTTT. Together with reference TRBV19 and TRBJ2-2, the CDR3 gives the full variable domain: DGGITQSPKYLFRKEGQNVTLSCEQNLNHDAMYWYRQDPGQGLRLIYYSQIVNDFQKGDIAEGYSVSREKKESFPLTVTSAQKNPTAFYLCASSIVQGGGTGELFFGEGSRLTVL.

This chain links TRBV2 with TRBJ1-3; 7 nucleotides align to TRBD1. J was trimmed by 2 bases and V by 5 bases; bases with no gene match: 3. Germline-derived CDR1 and CDR2 are SNHLY and FYNNEI. CDR3 length: 14 residues. CDR3 sequence reads: CASSPQGTGNTIYF. Here the CDR3 DNA reads TGTGCCAGCAGTCCACAGGGGACTGGAAACACCATATATTTT.